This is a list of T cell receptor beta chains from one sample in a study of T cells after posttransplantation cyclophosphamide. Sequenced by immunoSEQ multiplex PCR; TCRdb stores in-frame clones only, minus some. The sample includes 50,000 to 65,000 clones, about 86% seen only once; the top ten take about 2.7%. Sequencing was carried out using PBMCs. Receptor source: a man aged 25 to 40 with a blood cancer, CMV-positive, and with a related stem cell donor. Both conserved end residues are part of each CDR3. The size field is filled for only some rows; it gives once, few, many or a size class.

CDR3: CASSLAASGYTGELFF
size: NA
J: TRBJ2-2
V: TRBV5-1

CDR3: CASRADPARDEKLFF
size: few
J: TRBJ1-4
V: TRBV6-5

CDR3: CASSLQGVLSSYEQYF
size: NA
J: TRBJ2-7
V: TRBV7-3

CDR3: CASSPLFRAGTGYNEQFF
size: NA
J: TRBJ2-1
V: TRBV18

CDR3: CASSQDREAKNIQYF
size: NA
J: TRBJ2-4
V: TRBV11-3

CDR3: CASSQGQGPTGELFF
size: NA
J: TRBJ2-2
V: TRBV5-4

CDR3: CASSYSTGSSYEQYF
size: NA
J: TRBJ2-7
V: TRBV6-6

CDR3: CAIKSGQGSLIRTYGYTF
size: NA
J: TRBJ1-2
V: TRBV10-3

CDR3: CASSAPDRGIYGYTF
size: few
J: TRBJ1-2
V: TRBV2

CDR3: CASSEGAWYNEQFF
size: NA
J: TRBJ2-1
V: TRBV19

CDR3: CASSLERVLRDTQYF
size: NA
J: TRBJ2-3
V: TRBV7-9

CDR3: CASSLMAGGNTEAFF
size: NA
J: TRBJ1-1
V: TRBV27

CDR3: CASSDQDTGELFF
size: NA
J: TRBJ2-2
V: TRBV6-4

CDR3: CATSPLDGGDTDTQYF
size: NA
J: TRBJ2-3
V: TRBV15

CDR3: CASSLGAGSIQYF
size: NA
J: TRBJ2-4
V: TRBV7-9

CDR3: CASSEGPGQQETQYF
size: NA
J: TRBJ2-5
V: TRBV2

CDR3: CASSQEGGTEHQPQHF
size: NA
J: TRBJ1-5
V: TRBV4-1

CDR3: CASATLKREAADTQYF
size: NA
J: TRBJ2-3
V: TRBV28

CDR3: CASSWTGGSGNTIYF
size: NA
J: TRBJ1-3
V: TRBV2

CDR3: CASRVEQGLEAFF
size: NA
J: TRBJ1-1
V: TRBV5-1

CDR3: CASSGTGEGYEQYF
size: NA
J: TRBJ2-7
V: TRBV9

CDR3: CASSSQGAGANEKLFF
size: NA
J: TRBJ1-4
V: TRBV5-1

CDR3: CASSVGVGTVSYEQYF
size: NA
J: TRBJ2-7
V: TRBV9

CDR3: CASSRTGTYEQYF
size: NA
J: TRBJ2-7
V: TRBV19

CDR3: CASSVGSLTYEQYF
size: NA
J: TRBJ2-7
V: TRBV27

CDR3: CASSRPRDRANTEAFF
size: NA
J: TRBJ1-1
V: TRBV7-8

CDR3: CASSVSAGEETQYF
size: NA
J: TRBJ2-5
V: TRBV9

CDR3: CASSLSVSGTEEYEQYF
size: NA
J: TRBJ2-7
V: TRBV28

CDR3: CASSTITGAGELFF
size: NA
J: TRBJ2-2
V: TRBV19

CDR3: CASSQDQVAGREAFF
size: once
J: TRBJ1-1
V: TRBV14

CDR3: CSVAERERGDTQYF
size: NA
J: TRBJ2-3
V: TRBV29-1

CDR3: CASSLYRLAGEGEQYF
size: NA
J: TRBJ2-7
V: TRBV11-2

CDR3: CASSGSTGRNTEAFF
size: NA
J: TRBJ1-1
V: TRBV5-1